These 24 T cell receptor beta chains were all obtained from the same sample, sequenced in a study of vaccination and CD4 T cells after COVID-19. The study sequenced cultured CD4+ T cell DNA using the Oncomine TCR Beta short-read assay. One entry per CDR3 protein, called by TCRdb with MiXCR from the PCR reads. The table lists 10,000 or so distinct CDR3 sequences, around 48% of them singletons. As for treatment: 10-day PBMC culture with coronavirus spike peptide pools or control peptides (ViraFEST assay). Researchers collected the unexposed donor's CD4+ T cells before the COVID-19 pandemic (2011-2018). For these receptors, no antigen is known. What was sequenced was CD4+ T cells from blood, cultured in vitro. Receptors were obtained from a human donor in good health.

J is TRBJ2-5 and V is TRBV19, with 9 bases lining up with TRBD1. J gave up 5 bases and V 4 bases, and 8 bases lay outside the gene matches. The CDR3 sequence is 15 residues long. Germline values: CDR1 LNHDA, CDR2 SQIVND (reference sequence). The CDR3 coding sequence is TGTGCCAGTAGTACTGGGACAGGGTTGGGGGAGACCCAGTACTTC. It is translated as CASSTGTGLGETQYF.

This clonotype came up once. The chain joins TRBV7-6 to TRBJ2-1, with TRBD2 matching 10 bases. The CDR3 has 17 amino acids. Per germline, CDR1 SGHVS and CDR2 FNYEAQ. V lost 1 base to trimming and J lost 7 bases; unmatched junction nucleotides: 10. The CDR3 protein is CASSLDRLAGARNEQFF. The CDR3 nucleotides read TGTGCCAGCAGCTTAGATAGGCTAGCGGGAGCTCGGAATGAGCAGTTCTTC. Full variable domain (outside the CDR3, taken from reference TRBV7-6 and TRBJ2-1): GAGVSQSPRYKVTKRGQDVALRCDPISGHVSLYWYRQALGQGPEFLTYFNYEAQQDKSGLPNDRFSAERPEGSISTLTIQRTEQRDSAMYRCASSLDRLAGARNEQFFGPGTRLTVL.

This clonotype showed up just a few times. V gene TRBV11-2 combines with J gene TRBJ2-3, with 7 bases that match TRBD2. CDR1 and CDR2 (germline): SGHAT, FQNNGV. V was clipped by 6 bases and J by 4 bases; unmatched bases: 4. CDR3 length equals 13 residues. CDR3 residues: CASRTSPADTQYF. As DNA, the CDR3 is TGTGCCAGCAGGACTAGCCCCGCAGATACGCAGTATTTT.

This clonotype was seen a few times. CDR3 in amino acids: CASRWSGRAPYGYTF. Here the CDR3 DNA reads TGTGCCAGCAGGTGGTCGGGGCGCGCTCCCTATGGCTACACCTTC. This chain links TRBV27 with TRBJ1-2; TRBD1 might be the D (5 bases). The CDR3 loop spans 15 amino acids. Trimming removed 6 bases from V and 4 bases from J, with 18 bases in between. The germline V gene encodes CDR1 MNHEY and CDR2 SMNVEV (reference sequence).

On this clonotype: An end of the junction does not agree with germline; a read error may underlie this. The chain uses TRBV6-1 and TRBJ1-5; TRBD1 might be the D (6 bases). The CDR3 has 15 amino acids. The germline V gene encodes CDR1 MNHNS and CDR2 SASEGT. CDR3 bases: TGTGCCGGCAGCCCACCGGTGGGGGCTGATGAGCCCCAGCATTTT. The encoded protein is CAGSPPVGADEPQHF.

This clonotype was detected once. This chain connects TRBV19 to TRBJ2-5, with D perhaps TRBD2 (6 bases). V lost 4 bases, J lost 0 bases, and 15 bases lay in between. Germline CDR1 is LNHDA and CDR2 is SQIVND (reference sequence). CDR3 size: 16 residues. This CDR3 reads CASSRVGGMYQETQYF. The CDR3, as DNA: TGTGCCAGTAGTAGGGTGGGCGGGATGTACCAAGAGACCCAGTACTTC.

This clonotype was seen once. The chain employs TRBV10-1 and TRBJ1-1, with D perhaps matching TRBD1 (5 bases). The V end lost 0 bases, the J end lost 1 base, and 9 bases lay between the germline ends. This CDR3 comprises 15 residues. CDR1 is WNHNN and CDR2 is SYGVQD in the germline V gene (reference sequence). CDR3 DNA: TGCGCCAGCAGTGAGTCCCGGGGCCAGAACACTGAAGCTTTCTTT. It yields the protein CASSESRGQNTEAFF.

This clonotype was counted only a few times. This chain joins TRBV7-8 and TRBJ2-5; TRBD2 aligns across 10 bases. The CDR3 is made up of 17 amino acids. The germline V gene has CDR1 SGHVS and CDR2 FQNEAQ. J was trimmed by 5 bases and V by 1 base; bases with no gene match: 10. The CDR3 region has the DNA TGTGCCAGCAGCTTAGGGGTGGTAGCGGGAGGTGGGGAGACCCAGTACTTC. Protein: CASSLGVVAGGGETQYF.

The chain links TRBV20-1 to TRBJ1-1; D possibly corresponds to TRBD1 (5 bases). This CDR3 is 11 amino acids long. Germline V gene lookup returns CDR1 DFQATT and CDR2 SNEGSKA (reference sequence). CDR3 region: CRGDGGVEAFF. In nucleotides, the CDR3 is TGCAGAGGGGACGGGGGTGTTGAAGCTTTCTTT.

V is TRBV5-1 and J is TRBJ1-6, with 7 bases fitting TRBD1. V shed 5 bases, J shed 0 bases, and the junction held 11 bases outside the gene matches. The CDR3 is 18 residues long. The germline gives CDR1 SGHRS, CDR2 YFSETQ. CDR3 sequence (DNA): TGCGCCAGCAGGCATAGCGACAGGGCTAGCTCCTATAATTCACCCCTCCACTTT. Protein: CASRHSDRASSYNSPLHF.

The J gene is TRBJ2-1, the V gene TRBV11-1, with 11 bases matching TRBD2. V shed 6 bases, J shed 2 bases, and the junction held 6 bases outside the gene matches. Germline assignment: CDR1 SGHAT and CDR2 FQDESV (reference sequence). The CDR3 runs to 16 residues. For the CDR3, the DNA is TGTGCCAGCAGACGAACTAGCGGGAGTGCCTACAATGAGCAGTTCTTC. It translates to CASRRTSGSAYNEQFF. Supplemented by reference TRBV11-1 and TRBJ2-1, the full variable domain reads EAEVAQSPRYKITEKSQAVAFWCDPISGHATLYWYRQILGQGPELLVQFQDESVVDDSQLPKDRFSAERLKGVDSTLKIQPAELGDSAMYLCASRRTSGSAYNEQFFGPGTRLTVL.

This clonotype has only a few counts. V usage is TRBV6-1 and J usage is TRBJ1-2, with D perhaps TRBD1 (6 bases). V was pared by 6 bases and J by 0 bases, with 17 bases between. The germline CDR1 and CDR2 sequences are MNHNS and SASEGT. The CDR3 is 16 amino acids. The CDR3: CASRLGARQSNYGYTF. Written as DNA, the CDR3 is TGTGCCAGCAGATTGGGGGCGAGACAATCTAACTATGGCTACACCTTC.

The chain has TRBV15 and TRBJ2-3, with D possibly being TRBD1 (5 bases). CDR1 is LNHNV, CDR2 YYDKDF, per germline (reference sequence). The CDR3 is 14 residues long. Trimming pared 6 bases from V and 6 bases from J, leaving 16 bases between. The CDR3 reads CATSSRQGRDTQYF. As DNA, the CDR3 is TGTGCCACCAGTTCTCGCCAGGGTAGGGATACGCAGTATTTT.

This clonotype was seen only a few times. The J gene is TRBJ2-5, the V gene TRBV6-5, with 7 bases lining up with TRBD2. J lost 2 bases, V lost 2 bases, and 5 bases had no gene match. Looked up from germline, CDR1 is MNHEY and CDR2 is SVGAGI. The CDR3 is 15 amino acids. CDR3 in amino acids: CASSYVSGGQETQYF. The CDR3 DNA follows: TGTGCCAGCAGTTACGTGTCCGGGGGGCAAGAGACCCAGTACTTC.

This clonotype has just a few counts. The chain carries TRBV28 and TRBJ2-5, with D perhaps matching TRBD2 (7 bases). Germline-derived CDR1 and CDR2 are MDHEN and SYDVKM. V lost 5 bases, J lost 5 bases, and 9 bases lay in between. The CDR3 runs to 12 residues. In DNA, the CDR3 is TGTGCCAGCAGTCCGGGGGGCGAGACCCAGTACTTC. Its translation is CASSPGGETQYF. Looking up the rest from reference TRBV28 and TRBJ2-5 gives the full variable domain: DVKVTQSSRYLVKRTGEKVFLECVQDMDHENMFWYRQDPGLGLRLIYFSYDVKMKEKGDIPEGYSVSREKKERFSLILESASTNQTSMYLCASSPGGETQYFGPGTRLLVL.

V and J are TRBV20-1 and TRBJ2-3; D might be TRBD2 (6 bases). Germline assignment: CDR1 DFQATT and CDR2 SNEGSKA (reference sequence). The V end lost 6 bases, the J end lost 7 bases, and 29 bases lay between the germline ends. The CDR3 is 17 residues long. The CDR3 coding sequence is TGCAGTGCCTTCCCCGACGATTGGGCGGGGCCCGGAAATACGCAGTATTTT. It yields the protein CSAFPDDWAGPGNTQYF.

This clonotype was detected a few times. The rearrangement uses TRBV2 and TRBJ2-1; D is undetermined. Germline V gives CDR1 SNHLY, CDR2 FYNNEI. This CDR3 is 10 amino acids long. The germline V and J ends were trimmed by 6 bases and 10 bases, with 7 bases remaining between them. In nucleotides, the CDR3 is TGTGCCAGCAGCTTAGTGGAGCAGTTCTTC. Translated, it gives CASSLVEQFF. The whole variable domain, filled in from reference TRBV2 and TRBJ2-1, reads EPEVTQTPSHQVTQMGQEVILRCVPISNHLYFYWYRQILGQKVEFLVSFYNNEISEKSEIFDDQFSVERPDGSNFTLKIRSTKLEDSAMYFCASSLVEQFFGPGTRLTVL.

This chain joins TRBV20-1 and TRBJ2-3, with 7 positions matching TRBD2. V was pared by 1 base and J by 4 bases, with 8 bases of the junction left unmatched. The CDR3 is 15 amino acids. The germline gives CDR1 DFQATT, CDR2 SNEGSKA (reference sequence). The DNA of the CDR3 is TGCAGTGCTAGAGTATTACTAGCGCGACCAGATACGCAGTATTTT. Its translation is CSARVLLARPDTQYF.

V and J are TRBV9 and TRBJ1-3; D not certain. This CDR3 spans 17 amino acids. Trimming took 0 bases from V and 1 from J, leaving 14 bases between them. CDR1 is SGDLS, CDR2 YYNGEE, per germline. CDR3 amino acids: CASSVEVVAGSGNTIYF. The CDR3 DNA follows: TGTGCCAGCAGCGTAGAGGTAGTAGCTGGATCTGGAAACACCATATATTTT.

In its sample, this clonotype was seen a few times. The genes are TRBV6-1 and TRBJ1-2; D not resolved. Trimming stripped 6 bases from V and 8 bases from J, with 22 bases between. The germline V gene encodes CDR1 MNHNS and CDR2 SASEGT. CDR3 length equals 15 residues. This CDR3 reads CASRQSPTGRQGYTF. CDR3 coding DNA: TGTGCCAGCAGACAGTCCCCAACCGGACGCCAGGGCTACACCTTC.

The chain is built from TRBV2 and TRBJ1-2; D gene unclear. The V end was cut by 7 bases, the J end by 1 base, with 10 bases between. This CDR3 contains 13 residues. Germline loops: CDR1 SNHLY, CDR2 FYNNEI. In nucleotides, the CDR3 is TGTGCCAGCAACGTGGTGATTAACTATGGCTACACCTTC. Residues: CASNVVINYGYTF.

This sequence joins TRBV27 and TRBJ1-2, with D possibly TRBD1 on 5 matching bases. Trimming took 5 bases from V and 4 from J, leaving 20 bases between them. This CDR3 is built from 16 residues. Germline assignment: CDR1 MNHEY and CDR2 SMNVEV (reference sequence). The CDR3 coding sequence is TGTGCCAGCAGTGTTGAAGCGGCCCCGGGACTCTATGGCTACACCTTC. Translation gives CASSVEAAPGLYGYTF.

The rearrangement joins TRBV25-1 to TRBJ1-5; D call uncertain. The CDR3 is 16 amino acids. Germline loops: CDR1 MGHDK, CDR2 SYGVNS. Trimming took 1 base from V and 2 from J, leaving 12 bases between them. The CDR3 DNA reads TGTGCCAGCAGTGAATTTGGGGTAACGGGCAATCAGCCCCAGCATTTT. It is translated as CASSEFGVTGNQPQHF.

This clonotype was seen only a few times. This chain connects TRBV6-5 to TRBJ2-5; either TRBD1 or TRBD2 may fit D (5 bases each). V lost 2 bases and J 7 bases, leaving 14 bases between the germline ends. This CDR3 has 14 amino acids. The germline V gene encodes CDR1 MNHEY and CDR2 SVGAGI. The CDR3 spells CASSYGGSPGTQYF. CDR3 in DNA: TGTGCCAGCAGTTACGGGGGTAGCCCAGGGACCCAGTACTTC.